These 2 T cell receptor beta chains were all obtained from the same sample, sequenced in a study of yellow fever vaccine responses in identical twins. Via MiXCR, TCRdb re-called the RT-PCR reads, giving one row per CDR3 protein. The repertoire holds roughly 1,700 distinct CDR3 sequences, with 84% as singletons. The sample was T cells from blood (PBMCs), unsorted or a sorted subset (not recorded which), taken before or after yellow fever vaccination (not recorded which). All receptors come from a female donor who received the yellow fever vaccine.

The chain employs TRBV19 and TRBJ2-7; D unresolved. The CDR3 is 15 amino acids. Germline V gene data show CDR1 as LNHDA and CDR2 as SQIVND (reference sequence). With 3 bases removed from V and 6 bases from J, the gap between germline ends came to 18 bases. The CDR3 bases are TGTGCCAGTAGTATGGCCCGGGTTTGGGATGGCGAGCAGTACTTC. Its protein is CASSMARVWDGEQYF.

The chain couples TRBV5-1 to TRBJ2-7; no reliable D call. In germline, CDR1 is SGHRS, CDR2 YFSETQ. The CDR3 extends over 13 amino acids. V was trimmed by 5 bases and J by 6 bases, leaving 15 bases between them. For the CDR3, the DNA is TGCGCCAGCAGTGGATATGAGTGGGGCGAGCAGTACTTC. Amino acids: CASSGYEWGEQYF.